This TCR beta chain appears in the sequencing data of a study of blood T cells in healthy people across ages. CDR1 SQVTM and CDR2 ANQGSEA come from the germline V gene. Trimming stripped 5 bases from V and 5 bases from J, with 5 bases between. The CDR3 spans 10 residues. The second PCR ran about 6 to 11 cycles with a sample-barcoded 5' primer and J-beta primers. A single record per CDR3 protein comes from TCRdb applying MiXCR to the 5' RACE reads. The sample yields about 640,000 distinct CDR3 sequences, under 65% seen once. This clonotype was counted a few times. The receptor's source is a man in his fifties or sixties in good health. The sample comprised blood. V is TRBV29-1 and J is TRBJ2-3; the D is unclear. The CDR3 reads CSVRLDTQYF. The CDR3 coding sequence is TGCAGCGTTCGACTAGATACGCAGTATTTT.